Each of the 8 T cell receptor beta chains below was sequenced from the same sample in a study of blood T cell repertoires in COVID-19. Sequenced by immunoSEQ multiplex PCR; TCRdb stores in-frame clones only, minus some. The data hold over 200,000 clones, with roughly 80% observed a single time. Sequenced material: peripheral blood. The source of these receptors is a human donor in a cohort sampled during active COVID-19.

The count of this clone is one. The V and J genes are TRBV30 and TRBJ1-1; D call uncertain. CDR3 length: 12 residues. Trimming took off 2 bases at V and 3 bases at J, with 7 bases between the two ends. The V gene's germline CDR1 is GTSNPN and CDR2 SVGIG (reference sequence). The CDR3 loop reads CAWSLGDTEAFF. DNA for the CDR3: TGTGCCTGGAGTTTGGGAGACACTGAAGCTTTCTTT.

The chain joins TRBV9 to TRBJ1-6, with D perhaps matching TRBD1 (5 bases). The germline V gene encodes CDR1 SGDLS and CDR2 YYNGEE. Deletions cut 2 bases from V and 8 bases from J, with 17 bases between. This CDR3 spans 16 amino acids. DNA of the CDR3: TGTGCCAGCAGCGTGGGGGGGGGAGAGGTACATTCACCCCTCCACTTT. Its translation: CASSVGGGEVHSPLHF.

CDR3 bases: TGTGCCAGCAGCTCTTGGGACAGTACCATTAACTATGGCTACACCTTC. Residues: CASSSWDSTINYGYTF. V is TRBV4-2 and J is TRBJ1-2; 7 bases line up with TRBD1. After removal of 5 bases from V and 1 base from J, the junction contained 10 bases not matched to a gene. This CDR3 spans 16 amino acids. Germline-derived CDR1 and CDR2 are LGHNA and YNFKEQ.

The CDR3 bases are TGTGCCAGCAGTGAGACAGGGTATGGCTACACCTTC. Protein: CASSETGYGYTF. V and J are TRBV25-1 and TRBJ1-2; 7 bases match TRBD1. The CDR3 contains 12 residues. With V trimmed by 3 bases and J by 5 bases, 0 bases remained unmatched. Germline values: CDR1 MGHDK, CDR2 SYGVNS.

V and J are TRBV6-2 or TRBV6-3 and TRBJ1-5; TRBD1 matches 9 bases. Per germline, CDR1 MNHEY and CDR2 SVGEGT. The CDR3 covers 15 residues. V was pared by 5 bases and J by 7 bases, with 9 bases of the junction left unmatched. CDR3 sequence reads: CASSRAGTGKQPQHF. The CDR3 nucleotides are TGTGCCAGCAGTCGCGCCGGGACAGGGAAACAGCCCCAGCATTTT.

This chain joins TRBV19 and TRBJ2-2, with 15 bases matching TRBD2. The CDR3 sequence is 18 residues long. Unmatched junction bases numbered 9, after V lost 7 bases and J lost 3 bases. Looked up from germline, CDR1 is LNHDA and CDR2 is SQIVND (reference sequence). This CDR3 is CASTGLAGGPRDTGELFF. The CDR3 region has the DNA TGTGCCAGTACCGGACTAGCGGGAGGGCCTAGGGACACCGGGGAGCTGTTTTTT.

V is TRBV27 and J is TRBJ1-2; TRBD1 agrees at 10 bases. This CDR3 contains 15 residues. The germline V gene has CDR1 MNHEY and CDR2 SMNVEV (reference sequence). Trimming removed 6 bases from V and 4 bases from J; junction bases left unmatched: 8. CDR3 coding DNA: TGTGCCAGCAGAACGCTGGGACAGGGGATCTATGGCTACACCTTC. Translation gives CASRTLGQGIYGYTF.

CDR3 sequence (DNA): TGTGCCAGCTCACCACAGCAACAGCCCCCGAATGAAGCTTTCTTT. Its translation is CASSPQQQPPNEAFF. The chain employs TRBV18 and TRBJ1-1; no clear D gene. V lost 1 base and J lost 7, with 16 bases in between. The CDR3 consists of 15 residues. In germline, CDR1 is KGHSH, CDR2 LQKENI.